A single sample is the source of the 25 T cell receptor beta chains below, sequenced in a study of beta chain features in type 1 diabetes. Study outcomes and limitations: TCRB CDR3s were moderately but significantly shorter in Type 1 diabetes patients in all four CD4+ subsets.

These TCRs' antigens remain unknown. As every portion of the isolated RNA was reverse transcribed, the sequencing read expressed TCRB transcripts. TCRdb keeps only in-frame clones here, not all; method: immunoSEQ multiplex PCR. The sample includes about 170,000 clones, approximately 8% of them seen just once. Sequenced sample: central memory CD4+ T cells from blood. These receptors were obtained from a woman in her thirties or forties with type 1 diabetes.

V gene TRBV28 combines with J gene TRBJ1-2; D not resolved. The CDR3 has 14 residues. Trimming shortened V by 7 bases and J by 5 bases, and 17 bases separated the two germline ends. The germline V gene encodes CDR1 MDHEN and CDR2 SYDVKM. The CDR3 DNA sequence: TGTGCCAGCACCCCACCAGGCGGGCTTTATGGCTACACCTTC. This encodes CASTPPGGLYGYTF.

There are a few counts of this clone. V gene TRBV2 combines with J gene TRBJ2-1, with D hard to call. The germline V gene encodes CDR1 SNHLY and CDR2 FYNNEI. The CDR3 is made up of 11 amino acids. Trimming removed 7 bases at V and 9 bases at J, with 10 bases between. CDR3 sequence reads: CASTYTGEQFF. The CDR3 DNA follows: TGTGCCAGCACCTACACGGGTGAGCAGTTCTTC.

The chain is built from TRBV30 and TRBJ2-7; no clear D gene. The CDR3 is 14 amino acids. Trimming took 1 base from V and 2 from J, leaving 12 bases between them. Germline CDR1 is GTSNPN and CDR2 is SVGIG (reference sequence). Here the CDR3 DNA reads TGTGCCTGGAGTGCCAGCGCCGTCCCCTACGAGCAGTACTTC. Protein sequence: CAWSASAVPYEQYF.

The V and J genes are TRBV4-1 and TRBJ1-5, with unresolved D. Trimming removed 1 base at V and 6 bases at J, with 13 bases between. The germline V gene encodes CDR1 MGHRA and CDR2 YSYEKL. The CDR3 spans 15 residues. In DNA, the CDR3 is TGCGCCAGCAGCCAAGTTCTGCGGAGGGCTCAGCCCCAGCATTTT. This codes for CASSQVLRRAQPQHF.

As for this clone: At one boundary the junction diverges from the germline segment, which might be a read error. The V and J genes are TRBV7-3 and TRBJ2-3, with 9 bases matching TRBD1. This CDR3 comprises 14 residues. Germline values: CDR1 SGHTA, CDR2 FQGTGA. In nucleotides, the CDR3 is TGTGCCAGCAGCTATGGAGGGCCGGGACAGGGAATACATTTT. Its protein product is CASSYGGPGQGIHF.

The chain combines TRBV28 with TRBJ2-5, with 8 bases aligning to TRBD1. This CDR3 spans 16 amino acids. The junction had 8 bases not matched to a gene; V was cut back by 4 bases and J by 1 base. Germline CDR1 reads MDHEN; CDR2 reads SYDVKM. The CDR3 loop is CASSSPGQAGQETQYF. The CDR3 nucleotides are TGTGCCAGCAGTTCCCCGGGACAGGCCGGCCAAGAGACCCAGTACTTC.

The CDR3 DNA reads TGTGCCAGCAGCAAGGACAGCTATAAAAACATTCAGTACTTC. It specifies CASSKDSYKNIQYF. The chain combines TRBV7-9 with TRBJ2-4, with a tentative D call TRBD1 (6 bases). The V gene's germline CDR1 is SEHNR and CDR2 FQNEAQ (reference sequence). The CDR3 spans 14 residues. With 5 bases removed from V and 4 bases from J, the gap between germline ends came to 12 bases.

This chain joins TRBV29-1 and TRBJ1-2, with 7 bases identical to TRBD1. V gave up 5 bases and J gave up 2 bases; unmatched junction bases: 5. Germline CDR1 reads SQVTM; CDR2 reads ANQGSEA. The CDR3 extends over 13 amino acids. CDR3 sequence (DNA): TGCAGCGTTACTACAGGGGAAAACTATGGCTACACCTTC. It yields the protein CSVTTGENYGYTF.

This clone was recorded a few times. The chain couples TRBV30 to TRBJ1-2; D ambiguous. V lost 0 bases to trimming and J lost 1 base, with 12 bases between them. CDR1 and CDR2 (germline): GTSNPN, SVGIG (reference sequence). CDR3 length: 15 amino acids. The CDR3 DNA sequence: TGTGCCTGGAGTGTACCCAGGACTTATAACTATGGCTACACCTTC. The encoded protein is CAWSVPRTYNYGYTF. Supplemented by reference TRBV30 and TRBJ1-2, the full variable domain reads SQTIHQWPATLVQPVGSPLSLECTVEGTSNPNLYWYRQAAGRGLQLLFYSVGIGQISSEVPQNLSASRPQDRQFILSSKKLLLSDSGFYLCAWSVPRTYNYGYTFGSGTRLTVV.

In its sample, this clone was seen a few times. CDR3 DNA sequence: TGTGCCAGCAGCTCCGCGGGCCTAGCGGCAGATACGCAGTATTTT. It is translated as CASSSAGLAADTQYF. The chain joins TRBV11-2 to TRBJ2-3; 7 positions match TRBD2. The CDR3 covers 15 residues. Germline values: CDR1 SGHAT, CDR2 FQNNGV. The trim removed 4 bases at V and 4 bases at J, leaving 8 bases unmatched. Variable domain in full (rest from reference TRBV11-2 and TRBJ2-3): EAGVAQSPRYKIIEKRQSVAFWCNPISGHATLYWYQQILGQGPKLLIQFQNNGVVDDSQLPKDRFSAERLKGVDSTLKIQPAKLEDSAVYLCASSSAGLAADTQYFGPGTRLTVL.

This clone was detected a few times. The chain carries TRBV5-1 and TRBJ1-5; tentative D call: TRBD1 (5 bases). This CDR3 has 15 residues. The germline V gene encodes CDR1 SGHRS and CDR2 YFSETQ. Trimming pared 0 bases from V and 4 bases from J, leaving 11 bases between. For the CDR3, the DNA is TGCGCCAGCAGCTTGGGGGGCTGGAGTAATCAGCCCCAGCATTTT. This codes for CASSLGGWSNQPQHF.

Only a few counts were recorded for this clone. The rearrangement uses TRBV5-4 and TRBJ2-3, with TRBD1 matching over 7 bases. Germline V lookup: CDR1 SGHNT, CDR2 YYREEE (reference sequence). The V segment lost 3 bases and the J segment 2 bases; nucleotides outside the gene matches: 9. The CDR3 is 16 residues long. The CDR3 nucleotides read TGTGCCAGCAGCTATGGGGGACAGCGAGTCACAGATACGCAGTATTTT. Protein product: CASSYGGQRVTDTQYF. The full variable domain, completed using reference TRBV5-4 and TRBJ2-3, is ETGVTQSPTHLIKTRGQQVTLRCSSQSGHNTVSWYQQALGQGPQFIFQYYREEENGRGNFPPRFSGLQFPNYSSELNVNALELDDSALYLCASSYGGQRVTDTQYFGPGTRLTVL.

In this sample, this clone turned up a few times. V gene TRBV5-1 combines with J gene TRBJ2-7, with 7 bases identical to TRBD2. Trimming took 0 bases from V and 0 from J; bases not matched to a gene: 3. Germline V CDR1 and CDR2: SGHRS, YFSETQ. The CDR3 is made up of 15 amino acids. The CDR3 coding sequence is TGCGCCAGCAGCTTGGCTAGCGGCCTCTCCTACGAGCAGTACTTC. Its translation: CASSLASGLSYEQYF.

Concerning this clone itself: The same CDR3 also results from other DNA sequences found in this sample. V usage is TRBV29-1 and J usage is TRBJ1-2, with TRBD1 matching 9 bases. The CDR3 sequence is 13 residues long. V gave up 7 bases and J gave up 0 bases; unmatched junction bases: 3. Germline lookup yields CDR1 SQVTM and CDR2 ANQGSEA. CDR3 sequence: CSAGTGTNYGYTF. In DNA, the CDR3 is TGCAGCGCTGGGACAGGGACTAACTATGGCTACACCTTC. The whole variable domain, filled in from reference TRBV29-1 and TRBJ1-2, reads SAVISQKPSRDICQRGTSLTIQCQVDSQVTMMFWYRQQPGQSLTLIATANQGSEATYESGFVIDKFPISRPNLTFSTLTVSNMSPEDSSIYLCSAGTGTNYGYTFGSGTRLTVV.

This clone has just a few counts. This chain links TRBV7-3 with TRBJ2-6; perhaps TRBD2 as D (6 bases). This CDR3 is built from 17 residues. Between the trimmed V and J ends, which lost 2 bases and 3 bases, there was a span of 14 bases. CDR1 is SGHTA, CDR2 FQGTGA, per germline. CDR3 sequence reads: CASSLAAPGSGANVLTF. The CDR3 coding sequence is TGTGCCAGCAGCTTAGCGGCCCCCGGGAGTGGGGCCAACGTCCTGACTTTC.

V is TRBV20-1 and J is TRBJ1-1; D unresolved. The germline V gene encodes CDR1 DFQATT and CDR2 SNEGSKA (reference sequence). CDR3 length equals 10 residues. Trimming left V 2 bases short and J 7 bases short, with 5 bases between. The CDR3, as DNA: TGCAGTGCTAGAAGCAATGAAGCTTTCTTT. It translates to CSARSNEAFF.

The chain has TRBV6-5 and TRBJ2-1; D is unresolved. The CDR3 extends over 15 amino acids. The V and J ends lost 0 bases and 4 bases respectively, with 10 bases between them. CDR1 and CDR2 (germline): MNHEY, SVGAGI. The CDR3 bases are TGTGCCAGCAGTTACTCCGGCGGCGCTTACAATGAGCAGTTCTTC. Its translation: CASSYSGGAYNEQFF.

The V gene is TRBV2, the J gene TRBJ1-2; weak D call: TRBD1 (5 bases). V lost 3 bases, J lost 0 bases, and 8 bases lay in between. CDR1 SNHLY and CDR2 FYNNEI come from the germline V gene. CDR3 length: 14 amino acids. In DNA, the CDR3 is TGTGCCAGCAGTGAGGGGCGTCCTAACTATGGCTACACCTTC. Protein product: CASSEGRPNYGYTF. The full variable domain, in which reference TRBV2 and TRBJ1-2 provide the parts outside the CDR3, is EPEVTQTPSHQVTQMGQEVILRCVPISNHLYFYWYRQILGQKVEFLVSFYNNEISEKSEIFDDQFSVERPDGSNFTLKIRSTKLEDSAMYFCASSEGRPNYGYTFGSGTRLTVV.

The chain uses TRBV7-3 and TRBJ1-2; 8 bases fit TRBD1. Germline trimming cut 1 base from V and 10 bases from J; bases unmatched to any gene: 2. The CDR3 runs to 12 residues. CDR1 and CDR2 (germline): SGHTA, FQGTGA. The CDR3 region has the DNA TGTGCCAGCAGCTTAATGGGACAGGCCTACACCTTC. It yields the protein CASSLMGQAYTF.

The gene calls are TRBV11-2 and TRBJ2-3, with D possibly being TRBD2 (6 bases). Germline V gives CDR1 SGHAT, CDR2 FQNNGV. Trimming shortened V by 1 base and J by 2 bases, and 10 bases separated the two germline ends. The CDR3 runs 15 residues. CDR3 nucleotides: TGTGCCAGCAGCTTAGCGGGAGCAACCACAGATACGCAGTATTTT. Protein sequence: CASSLAGATTDTQYF.

The V and J genes are TRBV30 and TRBJ2-1; 7 bases are shared with TRBD2. The CDR3 length is 14 residues. The trim removed 4 bases at V and 8 bases at J, leaving 11 bases unmatched. CDR1 GTSNPN and CDR2 SVGIG come from the germline V gene (reference sequence). The CDR3 nucleotides are TGTGCCTGGACCGGCGGCGGGAGCGTGGATGAGCAGTTCTTC. It yields the protein CAWTGGGSVDEQFF.

This clone was found a few times. The genes are TRBV4-1 and TRBJ1-1, with D possibly TRBD1 on 6 matching bases. The CDR3 is made up of 17 amino acids. Germline CDR1 MGHRA, CDR2 YSYEKL. Trimming pared 4 bases from V and 2 bases from J, leaving 20 bases between. The DNA for the CDR3 is TGCGCCAGCAGCCCTTCGGGAGGGGGAAACAGTAACACTGAAGCTTTCTTT. This sequence encodes CASSPSGGGNSNTEAFF.

The rearrangement joins TRBV28 to TRBJ2-1; TRBD1 agrees at 7 bases. The V gene's germline CDR1 is MDHEN and CDR2 SYDVKM. After removal of 6 bases from V and 10 bases from J, the junction contained 12 bases not matched to a gene. This CDR3 comprises 14 residues. CDR3 sequence: CASSSSTGNVEQFF. The CDR3 DNA reads TGTGCCAGCAGCTCCTCGACAGGGAATGTCGAGCAGTTCTTC.

This clone has a handful of counts. The CDR3 loop reads CASAGADRSDEQYF. The CDR3 nucleotides read TGTGCCAGCGCGGGCGCGGACAGGTCGGACGAGCAGTACTTC. The chain combines TRBV18 with TRBJ2-5, with 7 bases lining up with TRBD1. The DNA matches TRBJ2-7 better at its end, which makes the J call doubtful. The germline V gene encodes CDR1 KGHSH and CDR2 LQKENI. This CDR3 has 14 residues.

This clone was observed a few times. V gene TRBV19 combines with J gene TRBJ1-5; a possible D gene is TRBD1 (6 bases). Trimming left V 5 bases short and J 6 bases short, with 14 bases between. Germline CDR1 is LNHDA and CDR2 is SQIVND (reference sequence). There are 14 residues in the CDR3. The CDR3 protein is CASSEGGEGQPQHF. The CDR3 DNA sequence: TGTGCCAGTAGTGAGGGGGGGGAAGGTCAGCCCCAGCATTTT.